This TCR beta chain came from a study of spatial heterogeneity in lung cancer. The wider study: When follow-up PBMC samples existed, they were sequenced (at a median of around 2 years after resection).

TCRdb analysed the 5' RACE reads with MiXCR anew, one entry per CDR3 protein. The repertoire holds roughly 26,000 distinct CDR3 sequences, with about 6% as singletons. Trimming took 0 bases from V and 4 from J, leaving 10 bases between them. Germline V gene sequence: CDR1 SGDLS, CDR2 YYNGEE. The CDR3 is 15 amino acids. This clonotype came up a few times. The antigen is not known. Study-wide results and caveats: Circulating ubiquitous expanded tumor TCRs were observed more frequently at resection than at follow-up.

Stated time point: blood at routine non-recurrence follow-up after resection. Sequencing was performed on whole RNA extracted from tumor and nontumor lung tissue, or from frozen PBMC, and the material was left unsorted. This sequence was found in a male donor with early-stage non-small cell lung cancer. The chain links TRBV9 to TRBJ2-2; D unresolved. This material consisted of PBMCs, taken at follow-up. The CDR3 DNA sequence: TGTGCCAGCAGCGTAGGGATCGGTAGCACCGGGGAGCTGTTTTTT. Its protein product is CASSVGIGSTGELFF.